A single sample is the source of the 8 T cell receptor beta chains below, sequenced in a study of cytomegalovirus exposure and HLA in healthy donors. In the PCR, 60 Vbeta and 13 Jbeta primers were used. Method: immunoSEQ multiplex PCR; TCRdb's copy keeps in-frame clones and lacks some. The sample holds some 38,000 clones, about 70% seen once. The sequenced sample consisted of PBMCs. The receptors were gathered from a man aged 40-55 years in good health and CMV-seronegative.

The CDR3 reads CAWSVRGSEKLFF. CDR3 in DNA: TGTGCCTGGAGTGTACGGGGATCTGAAAAACTGTTTTTT. The chain recombines TRBV30 with TRBJ1-4; unclear D gene. V shed 0 bases and J shed 7 bases, with 9 bases lying between them. Germline assignment: CDR1 GTSNPN and CDR2 SVGIG (reference sequence). The CDR3 runs to 13 residues. The variable domain in full, with the rest retrieved from reference TRBV30 and TRBJ1-4, is SQTIHQWPATLVQPVGSPLSLECTVEGTSNPNLYWYRQAAGRGLQLLFYSVGIGQISSEVPQNLSASRPQDRQFILSSKKLLLSDSGFYLCAWSVRGSEKLFFGSGTQLSVL.

This clone has only one observation. V is TRBV29-1 and J is TRBJ2-1; 14 nucleotides line up with TRBD2. The CDR3 totals 18 residues. Germline V gene lookup returns CDR1 SQVTM and CDR2 ANQGSEA. The ends lost 7 bases at V and 0 bases at J; junction bases unmatched: 11. The CDR3 protein is CSGQGLAGGLSSYNEQFF. The CDR3 bases are TGCAGCGGTCAAGGACTAGCGGGGGGTCTAAGCTCCTACAATGAGCAGTTCTTC.

The chain is built from TRBV5-1 and TRBJ2-3; 7 bases map to TRBD2. The CDR3 is 13 residues long. The germline V gene encodes CDR1 SGHRS and CDR2 YFSETQ. V gave up 7 bases and J gave up 3 bases; unmatched junction bases: 5. CDR3 in amino acids: CASGGGGTDTQYF. The CDR3 bases are TGCGCCAGCGGTGGGGGGGGAACAGATACGCAGTATTTT.

This chain links TRBV6-5 with TRBJ1-6; D uncertain. Deletions cut 2 bases from V and 2 bases from J, with 10 bases between. Germline CDR1 is MNHEY and CDR2 is SVGAGI. The CDR3 sequence is 16 residues long. The CDR3 nucleotides read TGTGCCAGCAGTTACGGGCACAGTACCTATAATTCACCCCTCCACTTT. Translation: CASSYGHSTYNSPLHF.

This clone was counted between two and nine times. The genes are TRBV30 and TRBJ1-5, with unresolved D. This CDR3 comprises 12 residues. The V end was cut by 1 base, the J end by 3 bases, with 4 bases between. Germline CDR1 GTSNPN, CDR2 SVGIG (reference sequence). CDR3 in amino acids: CAWSDTNQPQHF. The CDR3 DNA is TGTGCCTGGAGTGACACCAATCAGCCCCAGCATTTT.

In this sample, this clone turned up a few times. J is TRBJ1-5 and V is TRBV6-6, with D maybe TRBD1 (5 bases). The CDR3 is made up of 16 amino acids. Trimming shortened V by 1 base and J by 1 base, and 11 bases separated the two germline ends. Germline V lookup: CDR1 MNHNY, CDR2 SVGAGI (reference sequence). CDR3 DNA: TGTGCCAGCAGTTACTGGGGGGGACGGAGCAATCAGCCCCAGCATTTT. Translating gives CASSYWGGRSNQPQHF.

The V call is TRBV5-1, the J call TRBJ2-3; 11 bases are a match to TRBD2. J lost 6 bases, V lost 6 bases, and 9 bases had no gene match. The CDR3 is made up of 15 amino acids. CDR1 is SGHRS and CDR2 is YFSETQ in the germline V gene. CDR3 in DNA: TGCGCCAGCACCCTAGCGGGGGGCTTGGGGGATACGCAGTATTTT. Protein: CASTLAGGLGDTQYF.

J is TRBJ2-2 and V is TRBV29-1; 8 nucleotides align to TRBD1. This CDR3 has 12 amino acids. V dropped 6 bases and J dropped 7; count of bases not matched to a gene: 4. Germline CDR1 SQVTM, CDR2 ANQGSEA. The CDR3 nucleotides read TGCAGCGTAGACAGGGGTGGCGGGGAGCTGTTTTTT. Translated, it gives CSVDRGGGELFF.